This T cell receptor beta chain was documented in a study of T cell changes during pregnancy in multiple sclerosis. This CDR3 comprises 15 residues. The V end lost 3 bases, the J end lost 0 bases, and 14 bases lay between the germline ends. Germline CDR1 is GTSNPN and CDR2 is SVGIG (reference sequence). TCRdb's copy holds only in-frame clones and misses some; the assay was immunoSEQ multiplex PCR. The data hold tens of thousands of clones, with 91% observed a single time. The receptor was derived from a female donor in good health, enrolled as a control in a pregnancy study. The gene calls are TRBV30 and TRBJ1-2; D not certain. This sample comprised peripheral blood, obtained in the third trimester of pregnancy. CDR3 nucleotides: TGTGCCTGGAGACGGAGGGCGAGAGCTAACTATGGCTACACCTTC. Amino acids: CAWRRRARANYGYTF. The variable domain in full, with the rest retrieved from reference TRBV30 and TRBJ1-2, is SQTIHQWPATLVQPVGSPLSLECTVEGTSNPNLYWYRQAAGRGLQLLFYSVGIGQISSEVPQNLSASRPQDRQFILSSKKLLLSDSGFYLCAWRRRARANYGYTFGSGTRLTVV.